This record covers a single TCR beta chain. The data originate from a study of T cells expressing NK-cell markers. Study-level background: Out of eight donors sequenced, seven tested HCMV-seropositive and the remaining one seronegative.

From the 5' RACE reads, TCRdb lists one entry per CDR3 protein and no DNA. The repertoire table contains roughly 390,000 distinct CDR3 sequences. Germline CDR1 reads MNHNS; CDR2 reads SASEGT. This CDR3 spans 17 amino acids. This TCR derives from a woman aged 45-60 years in good health. The sample taken for sequencing was blood T cells: a sorted CD56 or NKG2C T cell subset, CD4+ or CD8+ T cells, or bulk PBMC T cells (not recorded which). The V call is TRBV6-1, the J call TRBJ1-5; absent DNA, TCRdb's TRBD1 call cannot be checked. CDR3: CASSVGVWGQGIQPQHF.